This T cell receptor beta chain emerged from a study of CD8 T cells in Susac syndrome. Broader study findings: Acknowledgment was made by the study that its TCR sequencing and HLA analysis involved a relatively small number of individuals.

To note about this clonotype: Its antigen is not identified.

Germline V lookup: CDR1 LNHNV, CDR2 YYDKDF (reference sequence). The CDR3 is made up of 13 amino acids. The ends were cut back, 5 bases at V and 2 bases at J, with 7 bases in the middle. Random hexamers primed reverse transcription of about 0.45 to 1 ug RNA. Amplification of TCR beta CDR3 used immunoSEQ multiplex PCR across 54 Vbeta and 13 Jbeta. MiXCR, run by TCRdb on the immunoSEQ multiplex PCR reads, gives a single entry per CDR3 protein. The sample includes 100,000 to 150,000 distinct CDR3 sequences, more than 90% of them seen just once. CD8+ and CD4+ T cells from blood underwent TCR beta sequencing. The TEMRA cells underwent FACS enrichment, while the CD8+ and CD4+ T cells underwent negative isolation.

V gene TRBV15 combines with J gene TRBJ1-3; D is undetermined. The sequencing input was CD4+ T cells from PBMCs. This clonotype was obtained from a human donor in good health. The CDR3 bases are TGTGCCACCAGCGGGTCTCCTGGAAACACCATATATTTT. This sequence encodes CATSGSPGNTIYF.